This T cell receptor beta chain stems from a study of molecular identifiers for immune sequencing clone quantification. Broader study findings: Jurkat TCR RNA that was spiked in from one cell was reportedly detectable among one million naive cells. Clones with over 20 RNA copies captured over 98% of effector molecules but under 1% of naive ones.

About this clonotype: Its antigen is not known.

The V end lost 2 bases, the J end lost 3 bases, and 4 bases lay between the germline ends. This CDR3 contains 13 residues. Libraries of bulk TCR were made by previously described methods (with listed TCR primers). Each CDR3 protein is one row after TCRdb ran MiXCR on the PCR reads. This repertoire shows about 68,000 distinct CDR3 sequences, 15% to 20% found once; its top ten account for over 1.3%. The sequencing sample was made of naive CD8+ T cells from blood, with Jurkat cell RNA spiked in. Subset denoted: FACS-sorted CD8+CD4-CCR7+CD45RA+ naive T cells. The sequence was obtained from a human donor in good health. Some libraries in this study had Jurkat cell RNA spiked in. This chain connects TRBV12-3 or TRBV12-4 to TRBJ1-4, with D unclear. The CDR3 DNA reads as TGTGCCAGCAGTTTACAGCCTAATGAAAAACTGTTTTTT. Translated, it gives CASSLQPNEKLFF.